These 20 T cell receptor beta chains were all obtained from the same sample, sequenced in a study of early T cells in non-severe SARS-CoV-2 infection. TCRdb fed the 5' RACE reads into MiXCR, producing one record per CDR3 protein. The table has approximately 85,000 distinct CDR3 sequences, over 9% seen once. The sequenced material came from whole blood. These receptors all come from an adult who was a healthcare worker with PCR-confirmed SARS-CoV-2 infection or an uninfected control (not recorded which).

The rearrangement joins TRBV11-3 to TRBJ2-4; D unresolved. Germline CDR1 reads SGHNT; CDR2 reads YENEEA. This CDR3 comprises 13 residues. V was shortened by 5 bases and J by 4 bases, with 9 bases between the two germline ends. For the CDR3, the DNA is TGTGCCAGCAGCCCGTATAAAAAAAACATTCAGTACTTC. Translated: CASSPYKKNIQYF.

This clonotype was seen ten or more times. The gene calls are TRBV10-3 and TRBJ2-7, with a tentative D call TRBD2 (5 bases). This CDR3 has 14 amino acids. Germline V CDR1 and CDR2: ENHRY, SYGVKD. Trimming removed 10 bases at V and 4 bases at J, with 20 bases between. The CDR3 DNA follows: TGTGCCACCACCCGTATCCGGGAAGATTACGAGCAGTACTTC. Its translation is CATTRIREDYEQYF.

The chain couples TRBV18 to TRBJ2-3, with a tentative D call TRBD2 (6 bases). The V end lost 2 bases, the J end lost 0 bases, and 9 bases lay between the germline ends. CDR1 and CDR2 from the germline V gene are KGHSH and LQKENI. This CDR3 contains 15 residues. Here the CDR3 DNA reads TGTGCCAGCTCACCAGCGGGGTGGAGCACAGATACGCAGTATTTT. Protein product: CASSPAGWSTDTQYF.

The gene calls are TRBV5-1 and TRBJ2-3, with 8 bases lining up with TRBD2. This CDR3 spans 16 amino acids. V shed 4 bases and J 2 bases; nucleotides not matched to a gene: 9. In germline, CDR1 is SGHRS, CDR2 YFSETQ. CDR3 bases: TGCGCCAGCAGCCTTCAGCGGGAGCGGGTCACAGATACGCAGTATTTT. The encoded protein is CASSLQRERVTDTQYF.

Only a few counts were recorded for this clonotype. The CDR3 is CASSFYQGGDNEQYF. The CDR3 DNA reads TGTGCCAGCAGCTTTTATCAGGGGGGGGACAACGAGCAGTACTTC. The chain combines TRBV7-6 with TRBJ2-7; D could derive from TRBD1 or TRBD2 (7 bases each). The V gene's germline CDR1 is SGHVS and CDR2 FNYEAQ. Trimming took off 3 bases at V and 5 bases at J, with 17 bases between the two ends. This CDR3 is built from 15 residues. Filled out from reference TRBV7-6 and TRBJ2-7, the complete variable domain reads GAGVSQSPRYKVTKRGQDVALRCDPISGHVSLYWYRQALGQGPEFLTYFNYEAQQDKSGLPNDRFSAERPEGSISTLTIQRTEQRDSAMYRCASSFYQGGDNEQYFGPGTRLTVT.

This chain uses TRBV6-2 or TRBV6-3 with TRBJ2-3, with D hard to call. The CDR3 loop spans 12 amino acids. The V end was cut by 7 bases, the J end by 2 bases, with 7 bases between. The germline gives CDR1 MNHEY, CDR2 SVGEGT. This CDR3 is CASTDPTDTQYF. The CDR3 DNA sequence: TGTGCCAGCACGGACCCCACAGATACGCAGTATTTT.

This clonotype was picked up a small number of times. The gene calls are TRBV20-1 and TRBJ2-1; D ambiguous. CDR1 is DFQATT, CDR2 SNEGSKA, per germline (reference sequence). The CDR3 has 13 residues. CDR3 loop: CSQGRSTYNEQFF. The CDR3 nucleotides are TGCAGCCAAGGTCGGTCCACCTACAATGAGCAGTTCTTC.

In its sample, this clonotype was seen a few times. The rearrangement joins TRBV20-1 to TRBJ2-7; 7 bases match TRBD2. The CDR3 extends over 15 amino acids. Germline V gene lookup returns CDR1 DFQATT and CDR2 SNEGSKA (reference sequence). Losses at the gene ends were 5 bases for V and 1 base for J; bases not matched to a gene: 11. CDR3 nucleotide sequence: TGCAGTGCTCCTCGGGGGGACGGTTTTTCCTACGAGCAGTACTTC. This gives the protein CSAPRGDGFSYEQYF.

This clonotype has a handful of counts. The chain has TRBV10-3 and TRBJ2-3, with D possibly TRBD1 on 5 matching bases. This CDR3 comprises 15 residues. Trimming took 9 bases from V and 0 from J, leaving 16 bases between them. Per germline, CDR1 ENHRY and CDR2 SYGVKD. The CDR3 loop reads CAMGLSGESTDTQYF. In nucleotides, the CDR3 is TGTGCCATGGGGCTTTCGGGCGAAAGCACAGATACGCAGTATTTT.

The chain uses TRBV4-2 and TRBJ2-7; D gene ambiguous. The germline V gene has CDR1 LGHNA and CDR2 YNFKEQ. The CDR3 extends over 14 amino acids. V shed 4 bases and J shed 2 bases, with 12 bases lying between them. CDR3: CASSPTGSAYEQYF. CDR3 nucleotide sequence: TGTGCCAGCAGCCCGACTGGCAGTGCCTACGAGCAGTACTTC.

This clonotype turned up a few times. This chain connects TRBV5-1 to TRBJ2-7; 7 bases agree with TRBD2. CDR1 SGHRS and CDR2 YFSETQ come from the germline V gene. The CDR3 runs 15 residues. V shed 5 bases, J shed 4 bases, and the junction held 12 bases outside the gene matches. The CDR3 coding sequence is TGCGCCAGCAGGTTCCTAGCGGAGCCGGGGTACGAGCAGTACTTC. Its protein product is CASRFLAEPGYEQYF.

This clonotype appeared a few times. The gene calls are TRBV7-9 and TRBJ2-3; D might be TRBD1 (5 bases). Germline loops: CDR1 SEHNR, CDR2 FQNEAQ (reference sequence). The CDR3 runs 16 residues. V was shortened by 5 bases and J by 3 bases, with 18 bases between the two germline ends. CDR3 bases: TGTGCCAGCAGCCAGGGTCGGGTCCTGGAGACAGATACGCAGTATTTT. This translates into CASSQGRVLETDTQYF.

This clonotype has only a few counts. This chain links TRBV29-1 with TRBJ1-3; D uncertain. The germline V gene has CDR1 SQVTM and CDR2 ANQGSEA. The CDR3 contains 13 residues. V gave up 5 bases and J gave up 1 base, with 9 bases separating them. The chain's CDR3 is CSVSDWSGNTIYF. Written as DNA, the CDR3 is TGCAGCGTTTCAGACTGGTCTGGAAACACCATATATTTT.

This clonotype was seen at least ten times. This chain joins TRBV7-9 and TRBJ2-1; D may be TRBD2 (6 bases). V shed 6 bases and J shed 0 bases, with 12 bases lying between them. The CDR3 consists of 15 residues. The germline V gene has CDR1 SEHNR and CDR2 FQNEAQ (reference sequence). This CDR3 reads CASSGDSSSYNEQFF. The CDR3 DNA is TGTGCCAGCAGTGGGGACTCAAGCTCCTACAATGAGCAGTTCTTC.

V is TRBV5-1 and J is TRBJ2-3; D is uncertain. The CDR3 covers 14 residues. CDR1 is SGHRS, CDR2 YFSETQ, per germline. The ends were cut back, 5 bases at V and 0 bases at J, with 10 bases in the middle. CDR3 nucleotide sequence: TGCGCCAGCAGTAAAATCTCCAGCACAGATACGCAGTATTTT. This gives the protein CASSKISSTDTQYF.

There are many counts of this clonotype. The gene calls are TRBV18 and TRBJ1-2; D is unresolved. The ends were cut back, 3 bases at V and 0 bases at J, with 11 bases in the middle. Germline-derived CDR1 and CDR2 are KGHSH and LQKENI. CDR3 length equals 15 residues. The CDR3 sequence: CASSPFEDANYGYTF. The CDR3 DNA sequence: TGTGCCAGCTCACCCTTCGAAGACGCTAACTATGGCTACACCTTC.

Many counts were recorded for this clonotype. The chain combines TRBV15 with TRBJ2-3; D is unclear. CDR1 and CDR2 (germline): LNHNV, YYDKDF (reference sequence). The CDR3 sequence is 11 residues long. V dropped 4 bases and J dropped 4 bases, with 3 bases sitting between them. The CDR3 sequence: CATSNADTQYF. The CDR3 DNA reads as TGTGCCACCAGCAATGCAGATACGCAGTATTTT.

This clonotype was counted between two and nine times. This chain connects TRBV24-1 to TRBJ2-3; D is ambiguous. This CDR3 spans 15 amino acids. Germline V gene lookup returns CDR1 KGHDR and CDR2 SFDVKD. V dropped 2 bases and J dropped 2 bases, with 10 bases sitting between them. This chain's CDR3 is CATSDSSETTDTQYF. In DNA form, the CDR3 reads TGTGCCACCAGTGATTCGAGCGAGACCACAGATACGCAGTATTTT.

The chain is built from TRBV12-3 or TRBV12-4 and TRBJ2-7; TRBD1 agrees at 7 bases. Trimming removed 5 bases from V and 3 bases from J; junction bases left unmatched: 10. This CDR3 region has 15 residues. The CDR3 coding sequence is TGTGCCAGCAGTGACTTAAAGACAGGGATCTACGAGCAGTACTTC. Translating gives CASSDLKTGIYEQYF.

This chain uses TRBV9 with TRBJ2-7; 9 nucleotides agree with TRBD2. Trimming cost V 2 bases and J 4 bases; bases outside gene matches: 7. Germline lookup yields CDR1 SGDLS and CDR2 YYNGEE. The length of the CDR3 is 15 residues. DNA of the CDR3: TGTGCCAGCAGCGTGGATAGCGGGAGAGCGTACGAGCAGTACTTC. Amino acids: CASSVDSGRAYEQYF.